The T cell receptor (beta chain) under discussion was sequenced for a study of long-term antiretroviral therapy in people with HIV. Study-wide results and caveats: Despite increasing after ART, diversity remained lower than that of transplant donor controls.

As to this clone: Its target is not known.

Version v3.0 of the immunoSEQ assay ran at survey level. The repertoire was sequenced with immunoSEQ multiplex PCR; TCRdb's copy has only in-frame clones and lacks some. The top ten clones hold 10% to 15% of a sample with approximately 29,000 clones, around nine tenths of them seen once. This TCR was recovered from a man between 18 and 29 years old with HIV. Source: unsorted PBMCs, taken 1.1 years after starting antiretroviral therapy.

CDR3 coding DNA: TGTGCCTGGAGTCAAAGGGGACAGGGCTATCAGCCCCAGCATTTT. This translates into CAWSQRGQGYQPQHF. The chain links TRBV30 to TRBJ1-5, with 9 bases lining up with TRBD1. The trim removed 2 bases at V and 5 bases at J, leaving 7 bases unmatched. This CDR3 contains 15 residues. Germline V gene lookup returns CDR1 GTSNPN and CDR2 SVGIG (reference sequence).